The clone carrying this T cell receptor (beta chain) was counted ten times or more. V dropped 1 base and J dropped 0; count of bases not matched to a gene: 9. This CDR3 comprises 16 residues. Looked up from germline, CDR1 is DFQATT and CDR2 is SNEGSKA (reference sequence). The source of the sample is a study of human T cells and chemical hapten exposure. For the study at large: An area of 2 cm by approximately 2 cm on upper inner arm skin received 2% DPC for sensitization. Small volume differences among pooled libraries mainly caused per-sample TCR yield variation.

The library put unique molecular identifiers onto individual cDNA molecules. Original methodology: Sample-level TCR yields exhibited a median of around 90,000, with a range of roughly 20,000 to 750,000. TCRdb called the RACE reads again in MiXCR, with one record for every CDR3 protein. The V and J calls shown here were made by TCRdb, not taken from the authors' results. The profile shows about 94,000 distinct CDR3 sequences, approximately 8.6% of them singletons. Time point given: patch test 2, 6 weeks after DPC sensitization. Treatment meaning: therapeutic diphenylcyclopropenone sensitization with weekly scalp DPC.

The J gene is TRBJ2-7, the V gene TRBV20-1; 7 nucleotides align to TRBD2. Sequenced material: whole blood, taken in connection with sensitization to the hapten diphenylcyclopropenone (DPC). This TCR derives from a woman in her thirties or forties with alopecia areata. Some clones in this sample may be carry-over from other donors' samples. The CDR3 region is CSARVPGGSGSYEQYF. The CDR3 DNA sequence: TGCAGTGCTAGAGTTCCTGGCGGGAGCGGCTCCTACGAGCAGTACTTC.